A single sample is the source of the 17 T cell receptor beta chains below, sequenced in a study of post-analysis software for immune sequencing data. Study-wide findings and caveats: Included in a set of about 5 TRBV segments more frequent in patients than controls were TRBV5-6, TRBV5-1 and TRBV20-1.

TCR beta cDNA libraries had unique molecular identifiers. TCRdb passed the PCR reads through MiXCR, listing each CDR3 protein once. The sample includes about 820,000 distinct CDR3 sequences, approximately 53% of them seen just once. Antigen specificity for these receptors is unknown. Sequenced sample: blood. The receptors were sampled from a girl between 5 and 17 years old with multiple sclerosis.

The chain is built from TRBV7-9 and TRBJ1-1; D gene uncertain. The germline V gene has CDR1 SEHNR and CDR2 FQNEAQ (reference sequence). V lost 3 bases, J lost 5 bases, and 13 bases lay in between. This CDR3 comprises 14 residues. The CDR3 DNA reads as TGTGCCAGCAGCTTGGGCCTTCAAGGGACTGAAGCTTTCTTT. It is translated as CASSLGLQGTEAFF.

The V gene is TRBV7-6, the J gene TRBJ2-7; D remains unclear. V gave up 1 base and J gave up 1 base, with 8 bases separating them. Germline V gene sequence: CDR1 SGHVS, CDR2 FNYEAQ. This CDR3 has 14 residues. CDR3 nucleotide sequence: TGTGCCAGCAGCTTAGGCAGCAAGTCCTACGAGCAGTACTTC. It translates to CASSLGSKSYEQYF.

The chain joins TRBV4-2 to TRBJ2-1; 11 bases align to TRBD2. Germline CDR1 and CDR2: LGHNA and YNFKEQ. The CDR3 is made up of 16 amino acids. The V gene end was trimmed by 1 base and the J gene end by 8 bases; junction bases not matched to a gene: 7. CDR3 region: CASSQVVSGGADEQFF. In nucleotides, the CDR3 is TGTGCCAGCAGCCAAGTGGTTAGCGGGGGGGCCGATGAGCAGTTCTTC.

The chain couples TRBV2 to TRBJ1-6; 10 bases agree with TRBD1. The ends lost 6 bases at V and 4 bases at J; junction bases unmatched: 3. Germline V gene data show CDR1 as SNHLY and CDR2 as FYNNEI. The CDR3 totals 15 residues. The CDR3 nucleotides are TGTGCCAGCAGGAAGGACAGGGGGTATAATTCACCCCTCCACTTT. This codes for CASRKDRGYNSPLHF.

The chain employs TRBV7-2 and TRBJ2-7, with 8 bases aligning to TRBD2. V was clipped by 5 bases and J by 9 bases; unmatched bases: 12. CDR1 and CDR2 from the germline V gene are SGHTA and FQGNSA. This CDR3 spans 14 amino acids. As DNA, the CDR3 is TGTGCCAGCAGCGCGCGGGGGGAATTTTGGGGGCAGTACTTC. This gives the protein CASSARGEFWGQYF.

The rearrangement links TRBV20-1 to TRBJ2-7, with 7 positions matching TRBD2. The V gene's germline CDR1 is DFQATT and CDR2 SNEGSKA (reference sequence). V lost 0 bases, J lost 3 bases, and 8 bases stayed unmatched. The CDR3 is 15 residues long. The CDR3 region is CSAREFGGRDYEQYF. The CDR3 DNA is TGCAGTGCTAGAGAGTTCGGCGGGAGAGACTACGAGCAGTACTTC.

The CDR3 nucleotides read TGCAGTGCTAGAGGGTCCAGCGGGACCGAATATACCAACAATGAGCAGTTCTTC. Translated: CSARGSSGTEYTNNEQFF. V usage is TRBV20-1 and J usage is TRBJ2-1; 7 bases agree with TRBD2. This CDR3 has 18 residues. Germline CDR1 DFQATT, CDR2 SNEGSKA (reference sequence). V gave up 1 base and J gave up 5 bases; unmatched junction bases: 17.

The chain combines TRBV27 with TRBJ1-2, with D possibly being TRBD1 (5 bases). The CDR3 extends over 14 amino acids. Trimming took 1 base from V and 6 from J, leaving 12 bases between them. Germline CDR1 MNHEY, CDR2 SMNVEV (reference sequence). This CDR3 reads CASSLLSGTNGYTF. CDR3 sequence (DNA): TGTGCCAGCAGTTTATTATCAGGGACCAATGGCTACACCTTC.

The chain's CDR3 is CASSLGRANEKLFF. The DNA for the CDR3 is TGTGCCAGCAGCTTAGGGAGAGCTAATGAAAAACTGTTTTTT. V usage is TRBV5-5 and J usage is TRBJ1-4; D gene ambiguous. Germline CDR1 SGHKS, CDR2 YYEKEE (reference sequence). Trimming removed 2 bases at V and 3 bases at J, with 8 bases between. The CDR3 spans 14 residues.

The chain couples TRBV29-1 to TRBJ2-7; TRBD1 aligns across 8 bases. Germline loops: CDR1 SQVTM, CDR2 ANQGSEA. Losses at the gene ends were 4 bases for V and 5 bases for J; bases not matched to a gene: 4. The CDR3 extends over 12 amino acids. The CDR3 protein is CSVARGHDEQYF. The CDR3 DNA follows: TGCAGCGTTGCCAGGGGGCATGACGAGCAGTACTTC.

The chain carries TRBV29-1 and TRBJ2-5; 9 bases agree with TRBD1. The CDR3 spans 13 residues. Germline CDR1 is SQVTM and CDR2 is ANQGSEA. The ends lost 6 bases at V and 9 bases at J; junction bases unmatched: 11. The CDR3 region is CSVGTGYNQPQYF. CDR3 in DNA: TGCAGCGTGGGGACAGGGTACAATCAGCCCCAGTACTTC.

The chain recombines TRBV3-1 with TRBJ2-1, with 7 nucleotides matching TRBD1. V shed 4 bases, J shed 3 bases, and the junction held 15 bases outside the gene matches. The germline CDR1 and CDR2 sequences are LGHDT and YNNKEL (reference sequence). The CDR3 runs 18 residues. CDR3 sequence reads: CASSPPRMGTVSYNEQFF. The CDR3 nucleotides read TGTGCCAGCAGCCCTCCCCGAATGGGGACAGTAAGCTACAATGAGCAGTTCTTC.

This clonotype appeared a few times. The chain carries TRBV15 and TRBJ1-2; weak D call: TRBD1 (5 bases). Germline assignment: CDR1 LNHNV and CDR2 YYDKDF (reference sequence). Trimming took 8 bases from V and 4 from J, leaving 17 bases between them. The CDR3 spans 14 residues. The CDR3 region is CATAEGAGGYGYTF. The CDR3 DNA reads as TGTGCCACCGCCGAAGGGGCTGGGGGCTATGGCTACACCTTC.

This chain uses TRBV10-3 with TRBJ2-7; D gene uncertain. CDR3 size: 14 residues. The germline V and J ends were trimmed by 0 bases and 2 bases, with 8 bases remaining between them. From germline, CDR1 is ENHRY and CDR2 SYGVKD. The CDR3 bases are TGTGCCATCAGTGAGTCAAAGGCGACCTACGAGCAGTACTTC. This encodes CAISESKATYEQYF.

This sequence joins TRBV12-5 and TRBJ1-5; TRBD1 matches at 8 bases. The CDR3 loop spans 14 amino acids. J lost 4 bases, V lost 6 bases, and 5 bases had no gene match. Germline V CDR1 and CDR2: LGHNT, FRNRAP. The CDR3 sequence: CASGTGGRNQPQHF. CDR3 bases: TGTGCTAGTGGCACAGGGGGAAGGAATCAGCCCCAGCATTTT.

Points on this clonotype: A read error may produce the germline difference seen at one junction end. The gene calls are TRBV5-1 and TRBJ2-7; no firm D call. Germline V gene data show CDR1 as SGHRS and CDR2 as YFSETQ. The CDR3 covers 14 residues. The CDR3 DNA sequence: TGCGCCAGCAGCTTGGATGCGGAATACTACAAGCAGTACTTC. It encodes CASSLDAEYYKQYF.

V gene TRBV20-1 combines with J gene TRBJ1-1; no clear D gene. The ends were cut back, 2 bases at V and 0 bases at J, with 16 bases in the middle. Looked up from germline, CDR1 is DFQATT and CDR2 is SNEGSKA (reference sequence). The CDR3 consists of 16 residues. The CDR3 nucleotides read TGCAGTGCTAGATTAGCCGGTCTCCCCCTGAACACTGAAGCTTTCTTT. Its protein is CSARLAGLPLNTEAFF.